A selection of T cell receptor beta chains follows, all from one sample in a study of blood T cell repertoires in COVID-19. Profiling relied on immunoSEQ multiplex PCR, and the TCRdb table lists in-frame clones only, not all of them. The profile covers about 64,000 clones, with 65% to 80% appearing a single time and under 7% taken by the ten largest. What was sequenced was peripheral blood. The source of these receptors is a human donor in a cohort sampled during active COVID-19. Both conserved end residues are part of each CDR3. A D gene is named only where the DNA matches it firmly. Size values are once, few and many counts, or a class for expanded clones, and some rows have none.

clone_size: .; j_call: TRBJ2-7; d_call: TRBD1; v_call: TRBV6-6; cdr3_aa: CASSQNRQGAYEQYF; cdr3_nt: TGTGCCAGCAGTCAAAACCGACAGGGGGCCTACGAGCAGTACTTC
clone_size: .; j_call: TRBJ2-2; d_call: .; v_call: TRBV30; cdr3_aa: CAWRYTGHTGELFF; cdr3_nt: TGTGCCTGGAGGTATACAGGGCACACCGGGGAGCTGTTTTTT
clone_size: few; j_call: TRBJ1-6; d_call: .; v_call: TRBV28; cdr3_aa: CASSGPGYSPLHF; cdr3_nt: TGTGCCAGCAGTGGGCCGGGGTATTCACCCCTCCACTTT
clone_size: .; j_call: TRBJ2-7; d_call: .; v_call: TRBV5-5; cdr3_aa: CASRPPQGLGHEQYF; cdr3_nt: TGTGCCAGCAGACCCCCTCAGGGGTTAGGGCACGAGCAGTACTTC
clone_size: .; j_call: TRBJ1-1; d_call: .; v_call: TRBV29-1; cdr3_aa: CSVEGGGRRMNTEAFF; cdr3_nt: TGCAGCGTTGAAGGCGGGGGGAGGCGGATGAACACTGAAGCTTTCTTT
clone_size: .; j_call: TRBJ1-5; d_call: TRBD1; v_call: TRBV19; cdr3_aa: CASSAQGANQPQHF; cdr3_nt: TGTGCCAGTAGTGCACAGGGGGCGAATCAGCCCCAGCATTTT
clone_size: .; j_call: TRBJ1-1; d_call: .; v_call: TRBV15; cdr3_aa: CATSRPQDLNTEAFF; cdr3_nt: TGTGCCACCAGCAGACCCCAGGACTTGAACACTGAAGCTTTCTTT
clone_size: .; j_call: TRBJ2-1; d_call: TRBD2; v_call: TRBV19; cdr3_aa: CASSPPGAGDYNEQFF; cdr3_nt: TGTGCCAGTAGCCCCCCTGGAGCGGGGGACTACAATGAGCAGTTCTTC
clone_size: .; j_call: TRBJ1-1; d_call: .; v_call: TRBV3-1/TRBV3-2; cdr3_aa: CASSQWLSTEAFF; cdr3_nt: TGTGCCAGCAGCCAATGGTTGAGCACTGAAGCTTTCTTT
clone_size: .; j_call: TRBJ2-7; d_call: TRBD1; v_call: TRBV19; cdr3_aa: CASSPTGAYEQYF; cdr3_nt: TGTGCCAGTAGTCCGACAGGGGCCTACGAGCAGTACTTC
clone_size: .; j_call: TRBJ2-5; d_call: .; v_call: TRBV5-1; cdr3_aa: CASSLMTAQETQYF; cdr3_nt: TGCGCCAGCAGCTTGATGACAGCCCAAGAGACCCAGTACTTC
clone_size: .; j_call: TRBJ1-3; d_call: .; v_call: TRBV6-5; cdr3_aa: CASRSSVSGNTIYF; cdr3_nt: TGTGCCAGCAGATCCAGTGTCTCTGGAAACACCATATATTTT
clone_size: .; j_call: TRBJ1-2; d_call: .; v_call: TRBV9; cdr3_aa: CASSSSDFYGYTF; cdr3_nt: TGTGCCAGCAGCAGTTCAGACTTTTATGGCTACACCTTC